This TCR beta chain was identified during a study of blood T cell repertoires in COVID-19. Trimming at V came to 4 bases and at J to 5 bases, leaving 4 bases not matched to a gene. Germline-derived CDR1 and CDR2 are MNHEY and SMNVEV (reference sequence). The CDR3 is made up of 15 amino acids. Produced via immunoSEQ multiplex PCR; TCRdb's table is partial and in-frame only. The sample has 400,000 to 450,000 clones, roughly nine tenths seen once. The chain joins TRBV27 to TRBJ2-7, with 14 bases fitting TRBD2. The clonotype was recovered from a man aged 30-40 years who had recovered from COVID-19. Sequenced input: PBMCs or T cells enriched from blood (not recorded which). The CDR3 here is CASSWGLAGAHEQYF. CDR3 DNA sequence: TGTGCCAGCAGTTGGGGACTAGCGGGAGCCCACGAGCAGTACTTC.